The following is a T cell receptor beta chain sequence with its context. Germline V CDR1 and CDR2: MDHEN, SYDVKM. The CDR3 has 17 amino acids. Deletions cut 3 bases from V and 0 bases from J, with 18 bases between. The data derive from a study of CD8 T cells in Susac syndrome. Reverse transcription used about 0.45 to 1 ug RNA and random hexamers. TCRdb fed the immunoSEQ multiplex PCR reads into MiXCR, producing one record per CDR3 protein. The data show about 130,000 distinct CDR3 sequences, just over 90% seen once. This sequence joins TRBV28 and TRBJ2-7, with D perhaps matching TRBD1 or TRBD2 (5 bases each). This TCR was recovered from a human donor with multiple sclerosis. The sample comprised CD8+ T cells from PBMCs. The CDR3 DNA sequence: TGTGCCAGCAGTTTGGGACCGGGTAAAGGGTACTCCTACGAGCAGTACTTC. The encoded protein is CASSLGPGKGYSYEQYF.